Each of the 25 T cell receptor beta chains below was sequenced from the same sample in a study of glioma-infiltrating T cells. TCR alpha and beta CDR3 regions were amplified from RNA using iRepertoire nested multiplex PCR. TCRdb re-derived calls from the multiplex PCR reads in MiXCR, one entry per CDR3 protein. The table includes around 180,000 distinct CDR3 sequences, more than 35% detected once. Material for sequencing was glioma tissue, nonneoplastic brain tissue, or PBMCs (not recorded which). The receptors come from a human donor with low-grade glioma or glioblastoma, undergoing nonglioma brain surgery, or in good health (not recorded which).

About this clonotype itself: This sequence may be a read error, since a much larger clone differs from it by one base. The chain has TRBV6-6 and TRBJ2-6; D unresolved. Germline CDR1 is MNHNY and CDR2 is SVGAGI (reference sequence). Trimming shortened V by 2 bases and J by 0 bases, and 2 bases separated the two germline ends. The CDR3 loop spans 14 amino acids. This chain's CDR3 is CASSYLSGANVLTF. For the CDR3, the DNA is TGTGCCAGCAGTTACCTCTCTGGGGCCAACGTCCTGACTTTC.

As concerns this clonotype: This may come from a read error, since a much larger clone is one base off. The rearrangement joins TRBV2 to TRBJ1-5, with 7 nucleotides matching TRBD1. V shed 6 bases and J 2 bases; nucleotides not matched to a gene: 13. Germline values: CDR1 SNHLY, CDR2 FYNNEI. This CDR3 contains 17 residues. The CDR3 DNA sequence: TGTGCCAGCAGACGACAGGGAGGGTCGGGACGCAATCAGCCCCAGCATTTT. This sequence encodes CASRRQGGSGRNQPQHF.

This clonotype was picked up many times. The gene calls are TRBV20-1 and TRBJ2-5; TRBD2 matches 11 bases. This CDR3 is 13 amino acids long. V shed 5 bases, J shed 4 bases, and the junction held 3 bases outside the gene matches. Germline V lookup: CDR1 DFQATT, CDR2 SNEGSKA (reference sequence). CDR3: CSAFLAGGETQYF. CDR3 in DNA: TGCAGTGCTTTTCTAGCGGGAGGAGAGACCCAGTACTTC.

This clonotype was seen ten or more times. The V and J genes are TRBV2 and TRBJ1-5; D unclear. The V and J ends lost 1 base and 7 bases respectively, with 5 bases between them. Germline CDR1 SNHLY, CDR2 FYNNEI. This CDR3 has 12 residues. CDR3 region: CASSEGSQPQHF. As DNA, the CDR3 is TGTGCCAGCAGTGAAGGATCCCAGCCCCAGCATTTT.

Turning to this clonotype: A much larger clone lies one base from this, so it may be a read error. The rearrangement joins TRBV24-1 to TRBJ2-3; D call uncertain. Germline V gene sequence: CDR1 KGHDR, CDR2 SFDVKD. The CDR3 consists of 12 residues. Trimming removed 8 bases from V and 2 bases from J, with 7 bases in between. The CDR3 is CATIKDTDTQYF. The CDR3 nucleotides read TGTGCCACCATTAAAGACACAGATACGCAGTATTTT.

To note about this clonotype: At one end, the junction sequence differs from germline, possibly due to a read error. The chain links TRBV5-1 to TRBJ1-1, with D unresolved. Germline V gene lookup returns CDR1 SGHRS and CDR2 YFSETQ. The CDR3 sequence is 14 residues long. The CDR3 nucleotides read TGCGCCAGCAGCTTAACCCCTATGAACACTGAAGCTCTCTTT. This encodes CASSLTPMNTEALF. The full variable domain, rest sourced from reference TRBV5-1 and TRBJ1-1, is KAGVTQTPRYLIKTRGQQVTLSCSPISGHRSVSWYQQTPGQGLQFLFEYFSETQRNKGNFPGRFSGRQFSNSRSEMNVSTLELGDSALYLCASSLTPMNTEALFGQGTRLTVV.

The sample holds one count of this clonotype. A much more abundant neighbour one base away suggests this may be a read error. The chain links TRBV2 to TRBJ2-3, with TRBD2 as a possible D gene (6 bases). Germline assignment: CDR1 SNHLY and CDR2 FYNNEI. The CDR3 is made up of 16 amino acids. Here the CDR3 reads CASSQDRATSTDKQYF. The CDR3 nucleotides read TGTGCCAGCAGCCAAGATCGGGCTACTAGCACAGATAAGCAGTATTTT.

This clonotype was detected only a few times. This could be a read error, since a much larger clone is one nucleotide away. This chain links TRBV28 with TRBJ2-1; 8 bases agree with TRBD1. The CDR3 runs 15 residues. The V gene's germline CDR1 is MDHEN and CDR2 SYDVKM. CDR3: CASSPDRVTYNEKFF. CDR3 nucleotides: TGTGCCAGCAGTCCGGACAGGGTAACCTACAATGAGAAGTTCTTC.

This clonotype came up once. A much larger clone is a single base away; this may be a read error. The chain has TRBV20-1 and TRBJ2-1; 8 bases match TRBD1. The V gene's germline CDR1 is DFQATT and CDR2 SNEGSKA (reference sequence). Trimming took 7 bases from V and 3 from J; bases not matched to a gene: 14. The CDR3 has 16 amino acids. CDR3 loop: CSDEPTRTGFYNEQFF. In DNA, the CDR3 is TGCAGTGACGAGCCCACCCGGACAGGGTTCTACAATGAGCAGTTCTTC.

A remark on this clonotype: The junction and the germline gene differ at one end; a read error may be behind it. The genes are TRBV6-1 and TRBJ2-3; D call uncertain. The germline gives CDR1 MNHNS, CDR2 SASEGT. CDR3 length: 14 amino acids. The CDR3 nucleotides are TGTGCCAGCAGCCAGACCGCAGGAGTTGATAAGCAGTATTTT. Protein sequence: CASSQTAGVDKQYF.

This clonotype was counted between two and nine times. The rearrangement links TRBV24-1 to TRBJ2-7; D gene ambiguous. The CDR3 sequence is 14 residues long. CDR1 is KGHDR, CDR2 SFDVKD, per germline. V was clipped by 4 bases and J by 5 bases, with 14 bases between them. CDR3 in amino acids: CATSDPDPPNEQYF. The CDR3 region has the DNA TGTGCCACCAGTGACCCGGACCCTCCCAACGAGCAGTACTTC.

The chain is built from TRBV10-3 and TRBJ2-7, with D tentatively TRBD2 (7 bases). The V end was cut by 6 bases, the J end by 5 bases, with 11 bases between. In germline, CDR1 is ENHRY, CDR2 SYGVKD. The CDR3 totals 12 residues. The CDR3 region has the DNA TGTGCCATCAGCCGGGGGGCTGACGAGCAGTACTTC. Protein sequence: CAISRGADEQYF.

To note about this clonotype: This may be a read error: a much more frequent sequence differs by one nucleotide. CDR3 residues: CATSRTLGRTDAQYF. CDR3 nucleotides: TGTGCCACCAGCAGAACCCTCGGGAGGACAGATGCGCAGTATTTT. This chain uses TRBV15 with TRBJ2-3; D possibly corresponds to TRBD2 (7 bases). The CDR3 is made up of 15 amino acids. Looked up from germline, CDR1 is LNHNV and CDR2 is YYDKDF (reference sequence).

A word on this clonotype: A much larger clone lies a single base off, so this may be a read error. V and J are TRBV3-1 and TRBJ2-3, with 8 bases fitting TRBD2. J gave up 4 bases and V 10 bases, and 13 bases lay outside the gene matches. The germline V gene has CDR1 LGHDT and CDR2 YNNKEL (reference sequence). CDR3 length: 15 residues. CDR3 region: CATKTGLAQPDTQYF. DNA of the CDR3: TGTGCCACCAAGACCGGACTAGCACAACCAGATACGCAGTATTTT.

Of note for this clonotype: A clone one base away is much larger, so this may be a read error. The V and J genes are TRBV2 and TRBJ2-1; D is unclear. Germline loops: CDR1 SNHLY, CDR2 FYNNEI. The CDR3 extends over 11 amino acids. The CDR3 DNA follows: TGTGACAGCCGCTCCTACAATGAGCAGTTCTTC. Protein: CDSRSYNEQFF. The entire variable domain, with the rest obtained from reference TRBV2 and TRBJ2-1, is as follows: EPEVTQTPSHQVTQMGQEVILRCVPISNHLYFYWYRQILGQKVEFLVSFYNNEISEKSEIFDDQFSVERPDGSNFTLKIRSTKLEDSAMYFCDSRSYNEQFFGPGTRLTVL.

In the case of this clonotype: This may be a read error: a much more frequent sequence differs by one nucleotide. The rearrangement uses TRBV2 and TRBJ1-6, with TRBD1 matching over 11 bases. Germline V gives CDR1 SNHLY, CDR2 FYNNEI. The CDR3 contains 15 residues. Unmatched junction bases numbered 13, after V lost 6 bases and J lost 15 bases. Here the CDR3 reads CASSAGTGGSVNLHF. For the CDR3, the DNA is TGTGCCAGCAGCGCCGGGACAGGGGGTTCAGTAAACCTCCACTTT.

With respect to this clonotype: This clone may be a read error of a much larger clone one base away. The rearrangement links TRBV14 to TRBJ1-1, with TRBD1 identical over 9 bases. Trimming at V came to 0 bases and at J to 6 bases, leaving 5 bases not matched to a gene. Germline CDR1 and CDR2: SGHDN and FVKESK. CDR3 length: 15 amino acids. CDR3 DNA sequence: TGTGCCAGCAGCCAAGATGGGACAGGGCCGGCTGAAGCTTTCTTT. Amino acids: CASSQDGTGPAEAFF.

This clonotype was detected only a few times. The genes are TRBV19 and TRBJ1-2; TRBD1 matches 7 bases. CDR3 length: 16 residues. The V gene end was trimmed by 4 bases and the J gene end by 1 base; junction bases not matched to a gene: 9. Per germline, CDR1 LNHDA and CDR2 SQIVND (reference sequence). The CDR3 reads CASSRANRGLNYGYTF. The DNA of the CDR3 is TGTGCCAGTAGTAGAGCTAACAGGGGACTTAACTATGGCTACACCTTC.

On this clonotype: Possible read error: a much larger clone is one base away. This chain uses TRBV7-9 with TRBJ2-3, with 8 bases lining up with TRBD2. V shed 5 bases, J shed 6 bases, and the junction held 13 bases outside the gene matches. CDR1 is SEHNR, CDR2 FQNEAQ, per germline (reference sequence). CDR3 length: 16 residues. The CDR3 protein is CASSLGLVGRRDTQYF. The CDR3 DNA reads as TGTGCCAGCAGCCTGGGACTAGTGGGCCGTAGGGATACGCAGTATTTT.

About this clonotype itself: Just one base apart from a much larger clone, this may be a read error. The CDR3 does not end in the conserved phenylalanine or tryptophan, so this is likely a read error. This chain connects TRBV3-1 to TRBJ1-2; D gene ambiguous. Trimming stripped 6 bases from V and 4 bases from J, with 15 bases between. Germline CDR1 and CDR2: LGHDT and YNNKEL (reference sequence). The CDR3 is 14 residues long. The CDR3 coding sequence is TGTGCCAGCAGGGAAGATAGGGCGCCCTATGGCTACACCCTC. It translates to CASREDRAPYGYTL.

The chain combines TRBV28 with TRBJ1-5; TRBD1 matches 8 bases. CDR1 and CDR2 from the germline V gene are MDHEN and SYDVKM. Losses at the gene ends were 4 bases for V and 14 bases for J; bases not matched to a gene: 19. The length of the CDR3 is 16 residues. The DNA of the CDR3 is TGTGCCAGCAGTTCACAGGGGGTGCCGGAGGGTCAGCTCAAGCATTTT. The encoded protein is CASSSQGVPEGQLKHF.

This clonotype showed up many times. V gene TRBV10-3 combines with J gene TRBJ2-1; D unresolved. CDR1 and CDR2 (germline): ENHRY, SYGVKD. The CDR3 totals 14 residues. Deletions cut 6 bases from V and 5 bases from J, with 14 bases between. The DNA for the CDR3 is TGTGCCATCAGCCCCGGACGGGCGGACAATGAGCAGTTCTTC. Protein: CAISPGRADNEQFF.

The chain employs TRBV10-3 and TRBJ2-7; D gene ambiguous. The length of the CDR3 is 13 residues. The germline V and J ends were trimmed by 0 bases and 4 bases, with 7 bases remaining between them. Germline assignment: CDR1 ENHRY and CDR2 SYGVKD. In DNA form, the CDR3 reads TGTGCCATCAGTGAGTCGCCCCGGTACGAGCAGTACTTC. As protein: CAISESPRYEQYF.

With respect to this clonotype: Likely a read error: the CDR3 ends without its conserved phenylalanine or tryptophan. This rearrangement joins TRBV3-1 to TRBJ2-7, with 8 positions matching TRBD2. The CDR3 has 15 residues. Germline V CDR1 and CDR2: LGHDT, YNNKEL (reference sequence). V shed 1 base, J shed 2 bases, and the junction held 4 bases outside the gene matches. The CDR3 reads CASSQGGSGTYEQYL. The CDR3 bases are TGTGCCAGCAGCCAAGGAGGTAGCGGGACCTACGAGCAGTACCTC.

This chain joins TRBV20-1 and TRBJ2-1; 9 bases align to TRBD1. Losses at the gene ends were 5 bases for V and 10 bases for J; bases not matched to a gene: 15. This CDR3 comprises 15 residues. Germline CDR1 is DFQATT and CDR2 is SNEGSKA (reference sequence). CDR3 loop: CSAGTLDRGSYEQFF. In DNA form, the CDR3 reads TGCAGTGCTGGAACCCTGGACAGGGGCTCCTACGAGCAGTTCTTC.